The rows below give T cell receptor beta chains drawn from one sample of a study of identical twins. One entry per CDR3 protein results from TCRdb running MiXCR on the 5' RACE reads. The table records about 280,000 distinct CDR3 sequences, around 8.8% of them present only once. The same sample was also used in a study of yellow fever vaccine responses in identical twins.

Sequencing was performed on memory (CD45RO+) T cells sorted from blood. Every receptor here comes from a woman younger than 30 in good health. The CDR3 runs from the conserved cysteine through the conserved F or W.

CDR3 length	V gene	J gene	CDR3 protein
13	TRBV5-5	TRBJ2-7	CASTLRSSYEQYF
20	TRBV6-1	TRBJ2-3	CASSVRQGTFGTLLTDTQYF
15	TRBV5-5	TRBJ2-2	CASSLRPDNTGELFF
15	TRBV5-1	TRBJ1-2	CASSLENRGLGGYTF
14	TRBV9	TRBJ1-1	CASSVATENTEAFF
17	TRBV7-6	TRBJ2-6	CASSLYAGTSGANVLTF
16	TRBV5-1	TRBJ1-2	CASSPVGAARSYGYTF
13	TRBV2	TRBJ2-7	CASSPSMAGPGYF
14	TRBV7-2	TRBJ1-3	CASSSKRSGNTIYF
16	TRBV21-1	TRBJ2-1	CASSKIHPRIYNEQFF
14	TRBV20-1	TRBJ2-5	CSASESTGRETQYF
16	TRBV2	TRBJ1-6	CASSQDRGRLSSPLHF
14	TRBV7-3	TRBJ2-5	CASSLQGGLETQYF
17	TRBV20-1	TRBJ1-1	CSAVLAEGFLLSTEAFF
17	TRBV5-1	TRBJ2-2	CASRLGVGRSNTGELFF
17	TRBV10-3	TRBJ2-7	CAINTGLAGSSSYEQYF
16	TRBV28	TRBJ2-5	CASFGVRTSGGETQYF
15	TRBV5-1	TRBJ2-2	CASSQTSGSTGELFF
15	TRBV6-2/TRBV6-3	TRBJ1-2	CASMPLVRPHYGYTF
15	TRBV7-2	TRBJ2-1	CASSFLRRANNEQFF
15	TRBV6-2/TRBV6-3	TRBJ2-7	CASSSFYRERYEQYF
13	TRBV10-2	TRBJ1-2	CASSGGQGHGYTF
19	TRBV5-1	TRBJ2-5	CASSLEGGSWGLVRKTQYF
13	TRBV2	TRBJ2-1	CASGDPQRNEQFF
13	TRBV20-1	TRBJ2-5	CSASRQNQETQYF
15	TRBV20-1	TRBJ2-3	CSARQLAGATDTQYF
15	TRBV2	TRBJ2-1	CASSPGGQTYNEQFF
16	TRBV7-3	TRBJ2-1	CASSLYPSGSYNEQFF
15	TRBV2	TRBJ2-5	CASKGLAGGSETQYF
17	TRBV3-1	TRBJ2-3	CASSQGTSGSTTDTQYF
15	TRBV4-1	TRBJ2-1	CASSRAGGTDNEQFF
20	TRBV28	TRBJ2-3	CASSPHMGKEGPTSTDTQYF
16	TRBV6-4	TRBJ2-2	CASSDQAGGGTGELFF
13	TRBV12-3/TRBV12-4	TRBJ1-2	CASSRNEIYGYTF
15	TRBV7-9	TRBJ2-6	CASTTALTGANVLTF
14	TRBV24-1	TRBJ2-2	CATSGPGIDWELFF
13	TRBV5-1	TRBJ2-3	CASSSAGTDTQYF
16	TRBV5-6	TRBJ2-7	CASSLGPGTGTYEQYF
14	TRBV7-9	TRBJ1-1	CASSLALVNTEAFF
14	TRBV19	TRBJ1-2	CASSGAGPPDGYTF
16	TRBV20-1	TRBJ1-4	CSARDRDIRTNEKLFF
15	TRBV6-2/TRBV6-3	TRBJ2-3	CASCLGPGGTDTQYF
15	TRBV4-1	TRBJ2-5	CASSQEFLSQETQYF
16	TRBV4-1	TRBJ2-5	CASSQERVAGAETQYF
17	TRBV20-1	TRBJ1-1	CSAREGDRGVKDTEAFF
16	TRBV18	TRBJ2-1	CASSPTASGSLVEQFF
13	TRBV6-4	TRBJ2-1	CASSQGQPNEQFF
14	TRBV13	TRBJ2-3	CASRRAAVTDTQYF
15	TRBV5-5	TRBJ2-2	CASSLGGASTGELFF
14	TRBV7-2	TRBJ1-1	CASSTFGGQPEAFF
17	TRBV12-3/TRBV12-4	TRBJ1-2	CASSLAGQGAEGYGYTF
14	TRBV28	TRBJ2-1	CASSLPPWGNEQFF
13	TRBV3-1	TRBJ1-1	CASSQDSKTRAFF